These 22 T cell receptor beta chains came from one sample sequenced in a study of T cell repertoires in cytomegalovirus infection. TCRdb analysed the reads with MiXCR anew, one entry per CDR3 protein. Of 250,000 or so distinct CDR3 sequences listed, 12% are singletons. The source material was PBMCs. The source is a human donor in good health (CMV status not recorded). Some clones in this sample may be carry-over from other donors' samples.

This clonotype appeared many times. The chain couples TRBV7-2 to TRBJ2-2; 9 bases align to TRBD1. The CDR3 sequence is 16 residues long. Germline CDR1 and CDR2: SGHTA and FQGNSA. The trim removed 4 bases at V and 1 base at J, leaving 4 bases unmatched. The CDR3 region is CASSSPDRGNTGELFF. The CDR3, as DNA: TGTGCCAGCAGCTCCCCGGACAGGGGGAACACCGGGGAGCTGTTTTTT.

This clonotype has a count of ten or more. J is TRBJ2-7 and V is TRBV7-2; 9 nucleotides match TRBD2. The length of the CDR3 is 15 residues. Germline values: CDR1 SGHTA, CDR2 FQGNSA. With V trimmed by 3 bases and J by 6 bases, 9 bases remained unmatched. The CDR3 region has the DNA TGTGCCAGCAGCTTCCTAGCGGGGCTACTTAGCGAGCAGTACTTC. Amino acids: CASSFLAGLLSEQYF. Supplemented by reference TRBV7-2 and TRBJ2-7, the full variable domain reads GAGVSQSPSNKVTEKGKDVELRCDPISGHTALYWYRQSLGQGLEFLIYFQGNSAPDKSGLPSDRFSAERTGGSVSTLTIQRTQQEDSAVYLCASSFLAGLLSEQYFGPGTRLTVT.

This clonotype has ten or more counts. This chain connects TRBV28 to TRBJ1-4; D call uncertain. Germline V gene data show CDR1 as MDHEN and CDR2 as SYDVKM. V gave up 9 bases and J gave up 5 bases, with 7 bases separating them. The CDR3 has 11 residues. Written as DNA, the CDR3 is TGTGCCAGTTTTGAAAATGAAAAACTGTTTTTT. Translated, it gives CASFENEKLFF.

Many counts were recorded for this clonotype. CDR3 sequence: CSASGVAQETQYF. CDR3 sequence (DNA): TGCAGTGCCAGCGGGGTGGCACAAGAGACCCAGTACTTC. The chain has TRBV20-1 and TRBJ2-5; 7 nucleotides agree with TRBD2. Germline V gene lookup returns CDR1 DFQATT and CDR2 SNEGSKA (reference sequence). The CDR3 has 13 residues. Germline trimming cut 6 bases from V and 2 bases from J; bases unmatched to any gene: 6.

J is TRBJ2-7 and V is TRBV9; D is unclear. V gave up 0 bases and J gave up 3 bases, with 10 bases separating them. The CDR3 length is 14 residues. The germline V gene encodes CDR1 SGDLS and CDR2 YYNGEE. CDR3 DNA: TGTGCCAGCAGCGTAGCGGGTGGGAACTACGAGCAGTACTTC. This gives the protein CASSVAGGNYEQYF.

The chain uses TRBV4-2 and TRBJ2-1; TRBD2 matches 11 bases. Germline-derived CDR1 and CDR2 are LGHNA and YNFKEQ. This CDR3 has 16 residues. V was pared by 3 bases and J by 3 bases, with 4 bases of the junction left unmatched. CDR3 amino acids: CASSQETSGVYNEQFF. CDR3 DNA: TGTGCCAGCAGCCAGGAGACTAGCGGGGTCTACAATGAGCAGTTCTTC.

This clonotype was observed at least ten times. The rearrangement links TRBV20-1 to TRBJ1-4; 7 bases are shared with TRBD1. CDR1 and CDR2 (germline): DFQATT, SNEGSKA (reference sequence). V shed 0 bases and J 4 bases; nucleotides not matched to a gene: 5. This CDR3 spans 15 amino acids. The CDR3 DNA is TGCAGTGCTAGAGATCAGGCAGGGGGTAATGAAAAACTGTTTTTT. Translating gives CSARDQAGGNEKLFF.

This clonotype has more than one count but fewer than ten. The V and J genes are TRBV5-6 and TRBJ2-5, with D tentatively TRBD1 (6 bases). CDR1 is SGHDT, CDR2 YYEEEE, per germline. The length of the CDR3 is 15 residues. The V end lost 4 bases, the J end lost 7 bases, and 20 bases lay between the germline ends. This CDR3 reads CASSPRQDLRGTQYF. The CDR3 nucleotides read TGTGCCAGCAGCCCCAGACAGGACCTCCGGGGGACCCAGTACTTC.

Turning to this clonotype: Without the conserved terminal phenylalanine or tryptophan, this CDR3 likely stems from a read error. V gene TRBV19 combines with J gene TRBJ1-2; D ambiguous. Trimming left V 1 base short and J 7 bases short, with 10 bases between. Germline V CDR1 and CDR2: LNHDA, SQIVND (reference sequence). This CDR3 has 13 amino acids. The CDR3 reads CASSIVGPGGYTC. DNA of the CDR3: TGTGCCAGTAGTATAGTAGGGCCGGGTGGCTACACCTGC.

This clonotype was found many times. The junction shows a germline mismatch at one end, possibly a read error. The chain joins TRBV11-2 to TRBJ2-2; possible D gene TRBD1, 7 bases. From germline, CDR1 is SGHAT and CDR2 FQNNGV. The CDR3 runs to 17 residues. DNA of the CDR3: TGTGCCAGCAGCCCCAGCGGAGGGGGCGTTAACAACGGGGAGCTGTTTTTT. Translation: CASSPSGGGVNNGELFF.

The chain has TRBV5-1 and TRBJ2-1; no firm D call. Between the trimmed V and J ends, which lost 4 bases and 0 bases, there was a span of 17 bases. CDR1 SGHRS and CDR2 YFSETQ come from the germline V gene. This CDR3 contains 17 residues. CDR3 coding DNA: TGCGCCAGCAGCCCCCTGTCGTCCACGAGCTCCTACAATGAGCAGTTCTTC. The encoded protein is CASSPLSSTSSYNEQFF.

This clonotype occurred many times. The chain uses TRBV6-2 or TRBV6-3 and TRBJ2-1, with D maybe TRBD1 (6 bases). This CDR3 has 15 amino acids. Germline CDR1 MNHEY, CDR2 SVGEGT. V was pared by 8 bases and J by 7 bases, with 21 bases between. CDR3: CASCQSGTHRNEQFF. In DNA, the CDR3 is TGTGCCAGCTGCCAGTCCGGGACACATAGAAATGAGCAGTTCTTC.

This clonotype showed up just a few times. This chain connects TRBV6-2 or TRBV6-3 to TRBJ1-1; D is ambiguous. The CDR3 is made up of 13 amino acids. Deletions cut 8 bases from V and 7 bases from J, with 17 bases between. Germline assignment: CDR1 MNHEY and CDR2 SVGEGT. CDR3 region: CASFGYGRREAFF. The CDR3 DNA follows: TGTGCCAGCTTTGGGTACGGTAGACGTGAAGCTTTCTTT.

This clonotype appeared many times. J is TRBJ2-7 and V is TRBV6-2 or TRBV6-3, with D perhaps given as TRBD1 or TRBD2 (5 bases each). Germline V gene sequence: CDR1 MNHEY, CDR2 SVGEGT. V lost 10 bases and J 5 bases, leaving 21 bases between the germline ends. The CDR3 has 14 residues. CDR3 region: CATLSRDLPHEQYF. In DNA form, the CDR3 reads TGTGCCACCTTATCCCGGGACCTTCCGCACGAGCAGTACTTC.

The table lists this clonotype with many counts. This chain links TRBV7-2 with TRBJ1-6, with 7 positions matching TRBD1. Germline assignment: CDR1 SGHTA and CDR2 FQGNSA. With V trimmed by 2 bases and J by 7 bases, 2 bases remained unmatched. This CDR3 contains 14 residues. This CDR3 is CASSLTGENSPLHF. CDR3 in DNA: TGTGCCAGCAGCTTAACAGGGGAAAATTCACCCCTCCACTTT.

This sequence joins TRBV19 and TRBJ2-3; 7 positions match TRBD2. The J segment lost 6 bases and the V segment lost 5 bases, leaving 11 bases of the junction unmatched. Germline values: CDR1 LNHDA, CDR2 SQIVND (reference sequence). The CDR3 contains 15 residues. The DNA of the CDR3 is TGTGCCAGTAGTGCTCAGCGGGGAGGGATGGATACGCAGTATTTT. Amino acid sequence: CASSAQRGGMDTQYF.

V and J are TRBV10-3 and TRBJ2-3, with D unresolved. This CDR3 spans 11 amino acids. Germline values: CDR1 ENHRY, CDR2 SYGVKD. V was pared by 8 bases and J by 6 bases, with 9 bases between. CDR3 bases: TGTGCCATCGCGAATCGGGATACGCAGTATTTT. Its translation is CAIANRDTQYF.

This clonotype was detected a few times. The rearrangement links TRBV20-1 to TRBJ2-3; a weak D match, TRBD2 (5 bases). The ends were cut back, 3 bases at V and 2 bases at J, with 15 bases in the middle. Looked up from germline, CDR1 is DFQATT and CDR2 is SNEGSKA (reference sequence). The CDR3 spans 15 residues. The CDR3 loop reads CSASVRGIHTDTQYF. CDR3 DNA: TGCAGTGCTAGTGTCCGGGGAATTCACACAGATACGCAGTATTTT.

This clonotype appeared many times. This rearrangement joins TRBV7-8 to TRBJ1-1, with 7 bases that match TRBD1. The CDR3 is made up of 16 amino acids. After removal of 7 bases from V and 0 bases from J, the junction contained 11 bases not matched to a gene. CDR1 is SGHVS, CDR2 FQNEAQ, per germline. As DNA, the CDR3 is TGTGCCAGCACCGGGACAGATGCTCGCATGAACACTGAAGCTTTCTTT. This codes for CASTGTDARMNTEAFF.

Many counts were recorded for this clonotype. The V and J genes are TRBV7-9 and TRBJ2-6; D is unclear. The germline V gene has CDR1 SEHNR and CDR2 FQNEAQ (reference sequence). The V end was cut by 2 bases, the J end by 0 bases, with 11 bases between. The CDR3 covers 17 residues. CDR3 sequence (DNA): TGTGCCAGCAGCTTACCCCCCACGTACTCTGGGGCCAACGTCCTGACTTTC. Encoded protein: CASSLPPTYSGANVLTF.

The V call is TRBV7-3, the J call TRBJ2-5; D not resolved. The CDR3 totals 13 residues. CDR1 and CDR2 from the germline V gene are SGHTA and FQGTGA. Trimming shortened V by 3 bases and J by 5 bases, and 10 bases separated the two germline ends. The CDR3 protein is CASSFAVGETQYF. CDR3 bases: TGTGCCAGCAGCTTCGCGGTAGGCGAGACCCAGTACTTC.

This clonotype was recorded a few times. The chain is built from TRBV2 and TRBJ1-2, with D uncertain. The V gene's germline CDR1 is SNHLY and CDR2 FYNNEI. The CDR3 totals 13 residues. V was cut by 3 bases and J by 4 bases, with 9 bases left in between. CDR3 coding DNA: TGTGCCAGCAGTGATCAACAGTTCTATGGCTACACCTTC. Its protein is CASSDQQFYGYTF.